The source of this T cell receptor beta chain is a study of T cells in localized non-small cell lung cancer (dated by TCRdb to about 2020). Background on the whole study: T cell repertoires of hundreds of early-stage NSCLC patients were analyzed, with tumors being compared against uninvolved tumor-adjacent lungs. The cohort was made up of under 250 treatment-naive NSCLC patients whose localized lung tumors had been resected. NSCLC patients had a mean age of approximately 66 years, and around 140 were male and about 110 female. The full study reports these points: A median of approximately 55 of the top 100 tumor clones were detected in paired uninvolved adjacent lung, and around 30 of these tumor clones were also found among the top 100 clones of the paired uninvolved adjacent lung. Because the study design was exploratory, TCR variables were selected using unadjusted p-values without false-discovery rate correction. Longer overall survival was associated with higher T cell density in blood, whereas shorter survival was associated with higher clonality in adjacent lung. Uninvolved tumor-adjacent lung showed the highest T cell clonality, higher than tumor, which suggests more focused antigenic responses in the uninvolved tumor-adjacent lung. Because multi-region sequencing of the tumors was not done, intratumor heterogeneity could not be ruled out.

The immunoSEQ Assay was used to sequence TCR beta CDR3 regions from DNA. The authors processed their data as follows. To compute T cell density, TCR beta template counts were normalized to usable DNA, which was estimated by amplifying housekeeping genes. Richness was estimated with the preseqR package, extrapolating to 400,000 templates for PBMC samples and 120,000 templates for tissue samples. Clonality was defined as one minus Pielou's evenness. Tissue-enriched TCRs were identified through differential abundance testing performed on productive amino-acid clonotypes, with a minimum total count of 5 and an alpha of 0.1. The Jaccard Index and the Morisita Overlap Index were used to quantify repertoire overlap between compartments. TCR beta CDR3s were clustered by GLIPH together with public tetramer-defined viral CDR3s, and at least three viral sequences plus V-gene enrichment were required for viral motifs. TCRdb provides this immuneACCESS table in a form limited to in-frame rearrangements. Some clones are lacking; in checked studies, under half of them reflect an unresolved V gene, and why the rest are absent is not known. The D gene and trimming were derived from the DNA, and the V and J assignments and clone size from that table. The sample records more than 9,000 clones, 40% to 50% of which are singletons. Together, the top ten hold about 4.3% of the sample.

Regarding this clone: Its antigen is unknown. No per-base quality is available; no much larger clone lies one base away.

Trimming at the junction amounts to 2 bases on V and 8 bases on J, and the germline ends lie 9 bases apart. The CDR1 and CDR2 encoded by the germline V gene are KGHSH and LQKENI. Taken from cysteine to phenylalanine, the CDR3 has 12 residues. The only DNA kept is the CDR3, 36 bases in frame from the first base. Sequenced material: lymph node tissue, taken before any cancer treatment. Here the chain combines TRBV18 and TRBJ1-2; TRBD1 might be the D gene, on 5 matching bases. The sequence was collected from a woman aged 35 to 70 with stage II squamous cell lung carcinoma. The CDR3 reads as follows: CASSPDSRGYTF. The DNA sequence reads TGTGCCAGCTCACCAGACAGTCGGGGCTACACCTTC.